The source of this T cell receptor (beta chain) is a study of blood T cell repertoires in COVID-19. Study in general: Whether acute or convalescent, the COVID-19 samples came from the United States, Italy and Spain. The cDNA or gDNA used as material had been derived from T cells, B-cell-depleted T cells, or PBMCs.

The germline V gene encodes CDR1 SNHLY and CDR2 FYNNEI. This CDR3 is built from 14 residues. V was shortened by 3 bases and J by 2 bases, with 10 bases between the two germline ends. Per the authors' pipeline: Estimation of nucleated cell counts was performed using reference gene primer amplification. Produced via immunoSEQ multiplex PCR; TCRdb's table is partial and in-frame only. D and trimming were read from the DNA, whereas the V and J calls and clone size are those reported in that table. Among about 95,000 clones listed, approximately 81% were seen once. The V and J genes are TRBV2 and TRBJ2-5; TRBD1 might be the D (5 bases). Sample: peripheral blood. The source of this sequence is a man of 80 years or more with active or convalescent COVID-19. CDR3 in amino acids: CASSDGRGQETQYF. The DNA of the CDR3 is TGTGCCAGCAGTGATGGTAGGGGACAAGAGACCCAGTACTTC.